One and the same sample provided the 30 T cell receptor beta chains below, sequenced in a study of T-cell reconstitution after alpha-beta-depleted transplantation in children (dated by TCRdb to 2016 to 2017). In light of the paper, this sample's treatment or condition label describes: allogeneic hematopoietic cell transplantation with graft depleted of TCRalphabeta T cells and CD19 B cells. Library preparation used PCR. Sequencing relied on an Illumina HiSeq 2500. To normalize quantification of the TCRbeta repertoire, the TCR libraries were built with molecular barcoding that relied on unique molecular identifiers. TCRdb passed the public sequencing reads through fastp at Q25 and MiXCR, retaining productive beta sequences. Here each entry gathers all rows of one CDR3 protein and keeps the most common genes and DNA. Present in this sample are over 200,000 distinct CDR3 sequences, approximately 15% of which were seen just once. Of the sample, about two fifths falls within the top ten clones.

The specimen comprised PBMCs, mostly from graft donor cells, sampled 360 days after TCRalphabeta/CD19-depleted stem cell transplant. These receptors were taken from a male patient aged 2-15 years who had a stem cell transplant for acute lymphoblastic leukemia, so the T cells may come from the graft donor.

The chain combines TRBV5-1 with TRBJ1-2; perhaps TRBD1 as D (5 bases). CDR3 length: 14 residues. Deletions cut 4 bases from V and 3 bases from J, with 13 bases between. Germline CDR1 and CDR2: SGHRS and YFSETQ. CDR3 sequence: CASSTYGGYYGYTF. CDR3 sequence (DNA): TGCGCCAGCAGCACCTATGGGGGGTACTATGGCTACACCTTC.

This clonotype has a handful of counts. The chain has TRBV5-4 and TRBJ2-2; D may be TRBD1 or TRBD2 (6 bases each). The germline gives CDR1 SGHNT, CDR2 YYREEE (reference sequence). CDR3 length: 15 residues. V lost 3 bases and J 2 bases, leaving 11 bases between the germline ends. CDR3 sequence: CASSYRAGNTGELFF. The CDR3 DNA sequence: TGTGCCAGCAGCTACAGGGCGGGAAACACCGGGGAGCTGTTTTTT.

This sequence joins TRBV11-2 and TRBJ2-7, with TRBD2 matching over 7 bases. After removal of 1 base from V and 3 bases from J, the junction contained 9 bases not matched to a gene. CDR1 is SGHAT, CDR2 FQNNGV, per germline. The CDR3 totals 16 residues. Here the CDR3 reads CASSLVWGGNGYEQYF. The CDR3 DNA reads TGTGCCAGCAGCTTAGTGTGGGGGGGTAACGGCTACGAGCAGTACTTC.

The gene calls are TRBV7-9 and TRBJ2-5; no definite D call. This CDR3 is built from 13 residues. Trimming cost V 0 bases and J 4 bases, with 6 bases left between them. The germline V gene encodes CDR1 SEHNR and CDR2 FQNEAQ (reference sequence). The CDR3 DNA reads as TGTGCCAGCAGCTTAGCAGGGTCAGAGACCCAGTACTTC. Its protein product is CASSLAGSETQYF.

This chain joins TRBV19 and TRBJ2-7; D gene uncertain. CDR1 is LNHDA, CDR2 SQIVND, per germline (reference sequence). V shed 3 bases and J shed 3 bases, with 9 bases lying between them. This CDR3 spans 13 amino acids. CDR3 region: CASSMRRDYEQYF. The CDR3 DNA follows: TGTGCCAGTAGTATGCGGCGAGACTACGAGCAGTACTTC.

The chain carries TRBV27 and TRBJ2-3, with D uncertain. CDR1 is MNHEY, CDR2 SMNVEV, per germline (reference sequence). V was cut by 4 bases and J by 3 bases, with 14 bases left in between. The length of the CDR3 is 15 residues. The CDR3 loop is CASSSDSQVTDTQYF. The CDR3 DNA sequence: TGTGCCAGCAGTTCCGACTCCCAGGTGACAGATACGCAGTATTTT.

This clonotype was observed at least ten times. This chain connects TRBV6-5 to TRBJ2-4, with D unclear. V was pared by 6 bases and J by 6 bases, with 6 bases between. The CDR3 runs to 11 residues. Germline CDR1 is MNHEY and CDR2 is SVGAGI. The CDR3 loop is CASRDGNIQYF. CDR3 nucleotides: TGTGCCAGCAGGGATGGAAACATTCAGTACTTC.

The V and J genes are TRBV4-1 and TRBJ1-4; TRBD1 aligns across 9 bases. V dropped 3 bases and J dropped 8; count of bases not matched to a gene: 4. Germline V gene data show CDR1 as MGHRA and CDR2 as YSYEKL. CDR3 length: 14 residues. The CDR3 reads CASSQGQGYEKLFF. The CDR3 DNA follows: TGCGCCAGCAGCCAGGGACAGGGTTACGAAAAACTGTTTTTT.

The chain combines TRBV19 with TRBJ1-5; D might be TRBD1 (6 bases). This CDR3 comprises 15 residues. The V gene lost 5 bases and the J gene lost 6 bases, with 17 bases spanning the gap. Germline V gene sequence: CDR1 LNHDA, CDR2 SQIVND (reference sequence). The CDR3, as DNA: TGTGCCAGTAGTGTCTTAACAGGGAATAGTCAGCCCCAGCATTTT. Translating gives CASSVLTGNSQPQHF. The full variable domain, completed using reference TRBV19 and TRBJ1-5, is DGGITQSPKYLFRKEGQNVTLSCEQNLNHDAMYWYRQDPGQGLRLIYYSQIVNDFQKGDIAEGYSVSREKKESFPLTVTSAQKNPTAFYLCASSVLTGNSQPQHFGDGTRLSIL.

The chain uses TRBV12-3 or TRBV12-4 and TRBJ1-2, with D tentatively TRBD1 (5 bases). This CDR3 comprises 13 residues. The V and J ends lost 6 bases and 3 bases respectively, with 11 bases between them. The CDR3, as DNA: TGTGCCAGCAGCTGGGACGGCGACTATGGCTACACCTTC. It is translated as CASSWDGDYGYTF.

The chain recombines TRBV20-1 with TRBJ2-5; no clear D. The germline V and J ends were trimmed by 2 bases and 10 bases, with 14 bases remaining between them. CDR1 and CDR2 (germline): DFQATT, SNEGSKA (reference sequence). The CDR3 loop spans 12 amino acids. For the CDR3, the DNA is TGCAGTGCTAGAATAGGCCTTGGGGACCAGTACTTC. Its protein product is CSARIGLGDQYF.

In this sample, this clonotype turned up many times. The chain uses TRBV27 and TRBJ2-5; D is possibly TRBD1 or TRBD2 (5 bases each). CDR3 length equals 14 residues. The germline V and J ends were trimmed by 3 bases and 2 bases, with 10 bases remaining between them. CDR1 and CDR2 (germline): MNHEY, SMNVEV (reference sequence). CDR3 bases: TGTGCCAGCAGTTTCCAGGGCGGGCAAGAGACCCAGTACTTC. As protein: CASSFQGGQETQYF.

The chain employs TRBV5-1 and TRBJ2-7; D unresolved. The CDR3 loop spans 16 amino acids. Germline loops: CDR1 SGHRS, CDR2 YFSETQ. V was trimmed by 0 bases and J by 5 bases, leaving 18 bases between them. CDR3 amino acids: CASSLVGGNVLDEQYF. CDR3 nucleotide sequence: TGCGCCAGCAGCTTGGTGGGCGGAAACGTGTTGGACGAGCAGTACTTC.

The chain is built from TRBV9 and TRBJ2-2, with TRBD2 identical over 10 bases. Per germline, CDR1 SGDLS and CDR2 YYNGEE. This CDR3 region has 17 residues. Unmatched junction bases numbered 3, after V lost 0 bases and J lost 1 base. The CDR3 sequence: CASSVVASGGNTGELFF. For the CDR3, the DNA is TGTGCCAGCAGCGTAGTGGCTAGCGGGGGGAACACCGGGGAGCTGTTTTTT.

This clonotype was detected many times. This chain connects TRBV14 to TRBJ1-6; a possible D gene is TRBD1 (6 bases). This CDR3 spans 15 amino acids. CDR1 and CDR2 from the germline V gene are SGHDN and FVKESK. Trimming stripped 3 bases from V and 4 bases from J, with 10 bases between. The CDR3 loop is CASSQRTAYNSPLHF. CDR3 bases: TGTGCCAGCAGCCAGAGGACAGCGTATAATTCACCCCTCCACTTT.

The rearrangement uses TRBV25-1 and TRBJ2-7, with TRBD1 matching 7 bases. Per germline, CDR1 MGHDK and CDR2 SYGVNS. The junction had 8 bases not matched to a gene; V was cut back by 5 bases and J by 7 bases. The CDR3 has 13 amino acids. This CDR3 reads CASSRRGPDEQYF. CDR3 nucleotide sequence: TGTGCCAGCAGTAGAAGGGGGCCGGATGAGCAGTACTTC.

The table lists this clonotype with a few counts. The chain couples TRBV15 to TRBJ2-3, with D perhaps assigned TRBD1 or TRBD2 (5 bases each). The CDR3 spans 15 residues. Germline V lookup: CDR1 LNHNV, CDR2 YYDKDF (reference sequence). Trimming took off 5 bases at V and 2 bases at J, with 14 bases between the two ends. The DNA for the CDR3 is TGTGCCACCAGCTCCCAAGGGGACGCCACAGATACGCAGTATTTT. This codes for CATSSQGDATDTQYF.

This clonotype was recorded a few times. The rearrangement links TRBV28 to TRBJ2-7, with a tentative D call TRBD2 (6 bases). Trimming removed 2 bases from V and 2 bases from J, with 10 bases in between. The CDR3 is 14 amino acids. Germline loops: CDR1 MDHEN, CDR2 SYDVKM. The CDR3 bases are TGTGCCAGCAGTTTAGGGTGGGGGGCCTACGAGCAGTACTTC. This codes for CASSLGWGAYEQYF.

This clonotype has only a few counts. This chain joins TRBV4-1 and TRBJ1-2; perhaps TRBD1 as D (5 bases). The CDR3 sequence is 13 residues long. Trimming removed 1 base from V and 7 bases from J, with 10 bases in between. CDR1 is MGHRA and CDR2 is YSYEKL in the germline V gene. For the CDR3, the DNA is TGCGCCAGCAGCCAAGCCAGGGCCTTTGGCTACACCTTC. This translates into CASSQARAFGYTF.

The chain has TRBV5-1 and TRBJ2-1; 12 bases fit TRBD2. The CDR3 extends over 19 amino acids. Germline lookup yields CDR1 SGHRS and CDR2 YFSETQ. Trimming cost V 5 bases and J 1 base; bases outside gene matches: 13. The CDR3 coding sequence is TGCGCCAGCAGACCGGTGCGGCTAGCGGGGGGGCGATCCTACAATGAGCAGTTCTTC. Amino acids: CASRPVRLAGGRSYNEQFF.

A few counts support this clonotype. The rearrangement links TRBV20-1 to TRBJ2-5, with a tentative D call TRBD1 (5 bases). The CDR3 covers 15 residues. With 3 bases removed from V and 2 bases from J, the gap between germline ends came to 16 bases. From germline, CDR1 is DFQATT and CDR2 SNEGSKA (reference sequence). The CDR3 loop is CSARSNRRQQETQYF. The CDR3 DNA is TGCAGTGCTAGGTCCAACAGGAGACAACAAGAGACCCAGTACTTC.

This clonotype was observed a few times. The V and J genes are TRBV6-1 and TRBJ1-2, with 8 nucleotides matching TRBD1. The CDR3 is 14 residues long. Unmatched junction bases numbered 7, after V lost 8 bases and J lost 2 bases. Germline CDR1 and CDR2: MNHNS and SASEGT. CDR3 sequence: CASGRTGTNYGYTF. CDR3 coding DNA: TGTGCCAGCGGTAGGACAGGGACGAACTATGGCTACACCTTC.

This clonotype was observed many times. This chain links TRBV12-3 or TRBV12-4 with TRBJ2-3; 8 bases line up with TRBD1. The ends lost 6 bases at V and 6 bases at J; junction bases unmatched: 5. The CDR3 is 13 residues long. CDR3 bases: TGTGCCAGCAGGCAGGGGGCATGGGATACGCAGTATTTT. Its translation: CASRQGAWDTQYF.

The sample holds many counts of this clonotype. The chain combines TRBV10-2 with TRBJ2-7; 9 positions match TRBD1. The CDR3 contains 15 residues. With V trimmed by 6 bases and J by 0 bases, 6 bases remained unmatched. Germline V gives CDR1 WSHSY, CDR2 SAAADI. CDR3 loop: CASRFDRGTSYEQYF. DNA for the CDR3: TGCGCCAGCAGGTTTGACAGGGGGACCTCCTACGAGCAGTACTTC.

This clonotype appeared many times. This rearrangement joins TRBV9 to TRBJ2-1; 14 bases fit TRBD2. This CDR3 is 13 amino acids long. Germline lookup yields CDR1 SGDLS and CDR2 YYNGEE. V trimming: 3 bases; J trimming: 12 bases; junction bases outside the gene matches: 2. The CDR3 region has the DNA TGTGCCAGCAGCGCAGGGACTAGCGGGAGGCAGTTCTTC. This sequence encodes CASSAGTSGRQFF.

The chain links TRBV11-2 to TRBJ2-2, with D possibly matching TRBD1 (5 bases). Germline V gene lookup returns CDR1 SGHAT and CDR2 FQNNGV. V was clipped by 7 bases and J by 4 bases, with 13 bases between them. The CDR3 sequence is 14 residues long. The CDR3 sequence is CASNPLGLTGELFF. For the CDR3, the DNA is TGTGCCAGCAACCCTTTGGGGCTCACCGGGGAGCTGTTTTTT.

This clonotype appeared a few times. The chain employs TRBV12-3 or TRBV12-4 and TRBJ1-2; 7 nucleotides align to TRBD1. The CDR3 runs 12 residues. V shed 8 bases, J shed 7 bases, and the junction held 7 bases outside the gene matches. The CDR3 sequence: CASSTGAGGYTF. CDR3 sequence (DNA): TGTGCCAGCTCTACAGGGGCCGGTGGCTACACCTTC.

The chain carries TRBV6-5 and TRBJ2-3, with TRBD2 matching 7 bases. The CDR3 covers 12 residues. The junction had 2 bases not matched to a gene; V was cut back by 0 bases and J by 11 bases. CDR1 is MNHEY, CDR2 SVGAGI, per germline. The CDR3 DNA reads TGTGCCAGCAGTTACTCCGCGGGGGTGCAGTATTTT. It translates to CASSYSAGVQYF.

V is TRBV7-2 and J is TRBJ1-3; D uncertain. The CDR3 is 13 amino acids. The V gene's germline CDR1 is SGHTA and CDR2 FQGNSA. The V gene lost 1 base and the J gene lost 8 bases, with 9 bases spanning the gap. CDR3: CASSLVHSDTIYF. The DNA for the CDR3 is TGTGCCAGCAGCTTAGTACATTCTGACACCATATATTTT.

Only a few counts were recorded for this clonotype. The CDR3 is CASTSILYEQYF. The CDR3 nucleotides are TGTGCCAGCACCTCAATCCTCTACGAGCAGTACTTC. The chain joins TRBV25-1 to TRBJ2-7; D unresolved. The germline V gene has CDR1 MGHDK and CDR2 SYGVNS. With 7 bases removed from V and 3 bases from J, the gap between germline ends came to 10 bases. The CDR3 is 12 residues long.